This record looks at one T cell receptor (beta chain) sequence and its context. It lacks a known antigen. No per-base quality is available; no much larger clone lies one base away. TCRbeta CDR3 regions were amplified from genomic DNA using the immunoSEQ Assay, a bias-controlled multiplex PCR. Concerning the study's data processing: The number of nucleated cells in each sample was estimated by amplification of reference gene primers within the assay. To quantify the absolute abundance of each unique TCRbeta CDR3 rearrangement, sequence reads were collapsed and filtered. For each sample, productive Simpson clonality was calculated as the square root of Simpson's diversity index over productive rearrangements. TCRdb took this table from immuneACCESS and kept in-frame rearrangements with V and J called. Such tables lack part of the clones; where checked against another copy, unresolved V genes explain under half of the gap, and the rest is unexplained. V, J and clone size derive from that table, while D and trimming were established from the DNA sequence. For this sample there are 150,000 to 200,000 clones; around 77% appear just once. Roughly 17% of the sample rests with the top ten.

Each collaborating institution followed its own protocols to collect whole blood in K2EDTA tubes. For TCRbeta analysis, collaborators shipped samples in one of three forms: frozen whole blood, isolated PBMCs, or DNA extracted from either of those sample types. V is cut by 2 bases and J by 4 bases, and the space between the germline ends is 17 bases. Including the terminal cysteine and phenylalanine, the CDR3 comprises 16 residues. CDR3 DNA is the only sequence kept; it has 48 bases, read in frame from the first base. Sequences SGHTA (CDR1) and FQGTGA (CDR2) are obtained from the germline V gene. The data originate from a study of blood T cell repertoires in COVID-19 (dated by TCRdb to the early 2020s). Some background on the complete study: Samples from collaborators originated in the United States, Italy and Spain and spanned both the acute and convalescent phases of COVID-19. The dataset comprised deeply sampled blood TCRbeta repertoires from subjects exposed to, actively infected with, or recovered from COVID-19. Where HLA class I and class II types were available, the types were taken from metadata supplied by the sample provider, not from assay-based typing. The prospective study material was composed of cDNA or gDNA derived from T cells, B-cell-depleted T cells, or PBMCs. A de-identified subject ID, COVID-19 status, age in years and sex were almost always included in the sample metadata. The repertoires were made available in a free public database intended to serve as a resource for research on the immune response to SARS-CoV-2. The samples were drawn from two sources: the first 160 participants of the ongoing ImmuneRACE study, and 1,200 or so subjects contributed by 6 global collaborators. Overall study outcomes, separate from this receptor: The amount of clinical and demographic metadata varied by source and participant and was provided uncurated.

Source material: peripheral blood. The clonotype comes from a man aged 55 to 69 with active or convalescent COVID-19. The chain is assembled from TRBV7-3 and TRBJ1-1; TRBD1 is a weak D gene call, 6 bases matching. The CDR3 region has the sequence CASSLLGRQGGTEAFF. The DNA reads TGTGCCAGCAGCTTACTCGGCCGGCAAGGGGGCACTGAAGCTTTCTTT.